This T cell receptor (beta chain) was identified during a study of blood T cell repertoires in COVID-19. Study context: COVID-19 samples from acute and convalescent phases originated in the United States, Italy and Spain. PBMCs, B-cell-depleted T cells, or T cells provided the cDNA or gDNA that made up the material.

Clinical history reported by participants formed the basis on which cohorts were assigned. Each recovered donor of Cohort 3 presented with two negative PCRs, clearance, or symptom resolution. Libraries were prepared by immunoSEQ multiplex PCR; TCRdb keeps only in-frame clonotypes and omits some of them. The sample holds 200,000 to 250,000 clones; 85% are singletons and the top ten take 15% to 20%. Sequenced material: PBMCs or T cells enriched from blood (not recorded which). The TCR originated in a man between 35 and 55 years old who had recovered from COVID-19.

The CDR3 sequence is CASSLVQGDYEQYF. The CDR3 DNA reads as TGTGCCAGCAGCTTAGTGCAGGGGGACTACGAGCAGTACTTC. The chain links TRBV7-2 to TRBJ2-7, with 7 nucleotides matching TRBD1. CDR1 and CDR2 from the germline V gene are SGHTA and FQGNSA. V trimming: 1 base; J trimming: 3 bases; junction bases outside the gene matches: 3. CDR3 length equals 14 residues.